The T cell receptor beta chain under discussion was sequenced for a study of blood T cell repertoires in COVID-19. Study-level background: PBMCs, B-cell-depleted T cells, or T cells provided the cDNA or gDNA that made up the material.

Participants' own reports of clinical history determined their cohort assignment. The recovered donors of Cohort 3 showed two negative PCRs, clearance, or symptom resolution. The germline V and J ends were trimmed by 2 bases and 7 bases, with 21 bases remaining between them. CDR3 length: 16 amino acids. Germline V lookup: CDR1 SEHNR, CDR2 FQNEAQ (reference sequence). This table comes from immunoSEQ multiplex PCR, and its TCRdb copy is limited to in-frame clones, with some not included. Found here are about 190,000 clones, 65% to 85% of them singletons; the top ten hold roughly 3.2%. Sequences were obtained from PBMCs or T cells enriched from blood (not recorded which). This chain joins TRBV7-9 and TRBJ2-7; maybe TRBD2 (5 bases). The receptor was derived from a woman between 25 and 40 years old who had recovered from COVID-19. DNA for the CDR3: TGTGCCAGCAGCTTAATTACCGTTGGGCGGGCTAGAGAGCAGTACTTC. This translates into CASSLITVGRAREQYF.